Presented here are 3 T cell receptor beta chains from one specimen sequenced in a study of blood T cells in healthy people across ages. For the second PCR, which ran for 7 to 11 cycles, a sample-barcoded 5' primer and a J-beta primer mix were used. Using its own MiXCR run on the 5' RACE reads, TCRdb lists one record per CDR3 protein. Here the sample spans about 730,000 distinct CDR3 sequences, roughly two fifths being singletons. The sample consisted of blood. The receptors come from an older woman in good health.

This clonotype occurred many times. The chain recombines TRBV12-3 or TRBV12-4 with TRBJ1-6; D remains ambiguous. V was cut by 7 bases and J by 10 bases, with 11 bases left in between. The CDR3 is 12 residues long. The CDR3 region is CASTQTQSPLHF. The CDR3 DNA sequence: TGTGCCAGCACTCAGACGCAGTCACCCCTCCACTTT.

This clonotype was seen at least ten times. The chain links TRBV9 to TRBJ2-1; D possibly uses TRBD1 or TRBD2 (5 bases each). V shed 2 bases and J shed 11 bases, with 14 bases lying between them. The CDR3 is made up of 13 amino acids. Germline V lookup: CDR1 SGDLS, CDR2 YYNGEE. CDR3 sequence reads: CASSVGTANQQFF. The CDR3 region has the DNA TGTGCCAGCAGCGTCGGGACGGCCAACCAGCAGTTCTTC.

This chain joins TRBV5-1 and TRBJ2-7; perhaps TRBD1 as D (6 bases). The length of the CDR3 is 16 residues. Trimming shortened V by 1 base and J by 6 bases, and 20 bases separated the two germline ends. The germline CDR1 and CDR2 sequences are SGHRS and YFSETQ. This CDR3 is CASSLLVRAGAGEQYF. CDR3 sequence (DNA): TGCGCCAGCAGCTTGTTAGTTCGGGCAGGGGCCGGCGAGCAGTACTTC.